The T cell receptor (beta chain) under discussion was sequenced for a study of molecular identifiers for immune sequencing clone quantification. TCRdb re-called the PCR reads with MiXCR, one entry per CDR3 protein. The table shows hundreds of thousands of distinct CDR3 sequences, with roughly 25% occurring only once. This clonotype was seen only a few times. The sequenced sample consisted of naive CD8+ T cells from blood, with Jurkat cell RNA spiked in. The subset was: FACS-sorted CD8+CD4-CCR7+CD45RA+ naive T cells. The source of this sequence is a human donor in good health. Some libraries in this study had Jurkat cell RNA spiked in.

The CDR3 reads CSARELYGEETQYF. Written as DNA, the CDR3 is TGCAGTGCTAGAGAGTTATATGGTGAAGAGACCCAGTACTTC. V and J are TRBV20-1 and TRBJ2-5; D unresolved. V was trimmed by 0 bases and J by 3 bases, leaving 11 bases between them. Germline V gives CDR1 DFQATT, CDR2 SNEGSKA (reference sequence). The CDR3 extends over 14 amino acids.